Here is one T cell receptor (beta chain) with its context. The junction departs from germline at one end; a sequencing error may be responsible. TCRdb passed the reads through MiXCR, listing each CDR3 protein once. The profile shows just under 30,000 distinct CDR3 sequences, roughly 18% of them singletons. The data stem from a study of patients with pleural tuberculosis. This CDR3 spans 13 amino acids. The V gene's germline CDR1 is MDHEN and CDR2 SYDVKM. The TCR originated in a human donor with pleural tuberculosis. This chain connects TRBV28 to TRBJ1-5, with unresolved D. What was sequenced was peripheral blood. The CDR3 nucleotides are TGTGTCAGCACGAGGCAGGATAATCAGCCCCGGCATTTT. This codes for CVSTRQDNQPRHF.